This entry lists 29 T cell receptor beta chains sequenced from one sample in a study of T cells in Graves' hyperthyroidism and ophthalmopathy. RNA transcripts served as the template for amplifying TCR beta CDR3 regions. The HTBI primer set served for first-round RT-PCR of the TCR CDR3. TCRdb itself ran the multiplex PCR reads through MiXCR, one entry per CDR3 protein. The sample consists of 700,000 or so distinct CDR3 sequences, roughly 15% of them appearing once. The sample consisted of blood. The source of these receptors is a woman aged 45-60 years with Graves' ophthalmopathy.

The DNA of the CDR3 is TGTGCCAGCAGTTCCCGGGAGGGATTGGGACAGCCCCAGCATTTT. As protein: CASSSREGLGQPQHF. The rearrangement uses TRBV12-3 or TRBV12-4 and TRBJ1-5; D gene unclear. The CDR3 covers 15 residues. V was trimmed by 4 bases and J by 7 bases, leaving 17 bases between them.

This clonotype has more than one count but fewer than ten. The CDR3 sequence: CACHGSGDTQYF. CDR3 DNA: TGTGCCTGCCATGGGTCCGGAGATACGCAGTATTTT. The chain uses TRBV28 and TRBJ2-3; D not certain. The V end lost 11 bases, the J end lost 5 bases, and 14 bases lay between the germline ends. Germline V gene sequence: CDR1 MDHEN, CDR2 SYDVKM. This CDR3 has 12 amino acids.

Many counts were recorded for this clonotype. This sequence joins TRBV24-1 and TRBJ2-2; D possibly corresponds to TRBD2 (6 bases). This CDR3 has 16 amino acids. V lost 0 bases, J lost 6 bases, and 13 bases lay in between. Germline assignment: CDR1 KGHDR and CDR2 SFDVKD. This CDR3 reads CATSDLDGSRSGELFF. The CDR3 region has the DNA TGTGCCACCAGTGATTTGGACGGGAGCAGGTCCGGGGAGCTGTTTTTT.

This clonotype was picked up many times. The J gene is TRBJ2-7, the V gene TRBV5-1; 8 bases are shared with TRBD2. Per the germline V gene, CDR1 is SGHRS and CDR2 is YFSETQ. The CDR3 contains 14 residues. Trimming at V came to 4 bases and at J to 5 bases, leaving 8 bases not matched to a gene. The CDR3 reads CASSKGLGGNEQYF. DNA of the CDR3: TGCGCCAGCAGCAAGGGACTAGGAGGCAACGAGCAGTACTTC. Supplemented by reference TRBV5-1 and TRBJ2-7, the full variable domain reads KAGVTQTPRYLIKTRGQQVTLSCSPISGHRSVSWYQQTPGQGLQFLFEYFSETQRNKGNFPGRFSGRQFSNSRSEMNVSTLELGDSALYLCASSKGLGGNEQYFGPGTRLTVT.

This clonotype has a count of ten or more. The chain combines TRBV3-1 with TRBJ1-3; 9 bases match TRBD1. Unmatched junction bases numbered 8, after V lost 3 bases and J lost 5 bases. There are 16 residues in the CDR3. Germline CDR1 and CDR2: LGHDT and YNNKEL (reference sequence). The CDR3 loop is CASSHRGQGQRNTIYF. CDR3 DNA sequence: TGTGCCAGCAGCCATCGGGGACAGGGTCAAAGAAACACCATATATTTT.

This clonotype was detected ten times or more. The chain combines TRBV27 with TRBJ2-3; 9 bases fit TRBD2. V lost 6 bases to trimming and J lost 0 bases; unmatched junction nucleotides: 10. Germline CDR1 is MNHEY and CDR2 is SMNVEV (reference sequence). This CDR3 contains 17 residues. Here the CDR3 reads CASSPLSSGRSTDTQYF. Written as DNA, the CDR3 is TGTGCCAGCAGCCCTCTCTCCAGCGGGAGGAGCACAGATACGCAGTATTTT.

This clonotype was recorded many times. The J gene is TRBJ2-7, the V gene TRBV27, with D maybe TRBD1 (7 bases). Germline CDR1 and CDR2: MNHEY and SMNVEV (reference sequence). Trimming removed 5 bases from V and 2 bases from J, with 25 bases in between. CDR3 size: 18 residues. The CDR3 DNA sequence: TGTGCCAGCAGTACTATGTCAGGGGGGTCGTGGACAGCCTACGAGCAGTACTTC. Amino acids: CASSTMSGGSWTAYEQYF.

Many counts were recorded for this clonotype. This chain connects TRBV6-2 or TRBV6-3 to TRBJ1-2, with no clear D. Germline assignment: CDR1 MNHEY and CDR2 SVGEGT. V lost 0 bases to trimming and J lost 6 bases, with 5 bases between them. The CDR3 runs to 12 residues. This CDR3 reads CASSYSSHGYTF. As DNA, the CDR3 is TGTGCCAGCAGTTACTCGTCCCATGGCTACACCTTC.

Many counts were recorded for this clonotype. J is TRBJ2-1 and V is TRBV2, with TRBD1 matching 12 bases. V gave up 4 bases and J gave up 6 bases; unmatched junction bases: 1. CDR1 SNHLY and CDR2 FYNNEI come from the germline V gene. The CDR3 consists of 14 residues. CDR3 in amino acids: CASSGDRGLNEQFF. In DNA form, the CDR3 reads TGTGCCAGCAGTGGGGACAGGGGGCTCAATGAGCAGTTCTTC. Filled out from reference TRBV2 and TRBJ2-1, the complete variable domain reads EPEVTQTPSHQVTQMGQEVILRCVPISNHLYFYWYRQILGQKVEFLVSFYNNEISEKSEIFDDQFSVERPDGSNFTLKIRSTKLEDSAMYFCASSGDRGLNEQFFGPGTRLTVL.

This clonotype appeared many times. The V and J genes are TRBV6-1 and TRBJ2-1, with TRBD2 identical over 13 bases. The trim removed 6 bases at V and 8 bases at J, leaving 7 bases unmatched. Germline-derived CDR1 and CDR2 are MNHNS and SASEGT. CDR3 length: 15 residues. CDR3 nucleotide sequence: TGTGCCAGCAGGGCCGGGACTAGCGGGATCTATGAGCAGTTCTTC. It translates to CASRAGTSGIYEQFF.

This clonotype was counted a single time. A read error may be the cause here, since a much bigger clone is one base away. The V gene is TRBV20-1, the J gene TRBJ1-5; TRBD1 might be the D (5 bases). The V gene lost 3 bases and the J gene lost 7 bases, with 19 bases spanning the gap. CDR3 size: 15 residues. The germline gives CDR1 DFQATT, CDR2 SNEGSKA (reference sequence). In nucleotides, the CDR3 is TGCAGTGCTAGTTTGAGAGGGCGGGGGGGACAGCCCCAGCATTTT. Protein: CSASLRGRGGQPQHF.

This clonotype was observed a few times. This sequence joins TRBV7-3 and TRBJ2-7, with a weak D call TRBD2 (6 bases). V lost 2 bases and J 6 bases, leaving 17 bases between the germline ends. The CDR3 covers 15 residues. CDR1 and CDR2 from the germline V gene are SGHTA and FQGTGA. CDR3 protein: CASSLYGGGQSEQYF. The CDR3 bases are TGTGCCAGCAGCTTATATGGGGGAGGACAAAGCGAGCAGTACTTC.

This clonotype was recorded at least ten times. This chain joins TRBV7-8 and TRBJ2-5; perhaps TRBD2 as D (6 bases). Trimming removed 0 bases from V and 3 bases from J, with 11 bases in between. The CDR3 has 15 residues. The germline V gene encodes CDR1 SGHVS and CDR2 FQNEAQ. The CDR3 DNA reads TGTGCCAGCAGCTTAGCGGCTAGCGCAAAAGAGACCCAGTACTTC. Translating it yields CASSLAASAKETQYF.

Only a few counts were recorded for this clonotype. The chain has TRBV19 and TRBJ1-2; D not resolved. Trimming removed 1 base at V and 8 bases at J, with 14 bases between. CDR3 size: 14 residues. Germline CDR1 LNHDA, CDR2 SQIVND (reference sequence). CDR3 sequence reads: CASSIGQAFDGYTF. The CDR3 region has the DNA TGTGCCAGTAGTATAGGGCAGGCCTTCGACGGCTACACCTTC.

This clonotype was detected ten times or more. CDR3 amino acids: CASSPEGTGVTYEQYF. In DNA form, the CDR3 reads TGTGCCAGCAGTCCTGAGGGGACAGGGGTCACCTACGAGCAGTACTTC. This chain uses TRBV27 with TRBJ2-7, with 10 bases aligning to TRBD1. The CDR3 is made up of 16 amino acids. The V gene end was trimmed by 5 bases and the J gene end by 2 bases; junction bases not matched to a gene: 9. Germline V gene sequence: CDR1 MNHEY, CDR2 SMNVEV (reference sequence).

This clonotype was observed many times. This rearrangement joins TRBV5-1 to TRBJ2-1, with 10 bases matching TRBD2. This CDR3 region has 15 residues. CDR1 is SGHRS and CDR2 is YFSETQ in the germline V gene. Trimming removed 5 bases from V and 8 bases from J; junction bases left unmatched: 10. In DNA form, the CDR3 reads TGCGCCAGCAGGGAGGGACTAGCGATTTTGGATGAGCAGTTCTTC. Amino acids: CASREGLAILDEQFF.

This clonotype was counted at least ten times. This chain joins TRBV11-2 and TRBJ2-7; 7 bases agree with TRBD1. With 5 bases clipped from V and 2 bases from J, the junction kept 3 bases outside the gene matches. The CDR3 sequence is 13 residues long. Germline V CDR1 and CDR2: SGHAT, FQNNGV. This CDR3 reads CASSKGQTYEQYF. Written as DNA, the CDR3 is TGTGCCAGCAGCAAGGGACAGACCTACGAGCAGTACTTC.

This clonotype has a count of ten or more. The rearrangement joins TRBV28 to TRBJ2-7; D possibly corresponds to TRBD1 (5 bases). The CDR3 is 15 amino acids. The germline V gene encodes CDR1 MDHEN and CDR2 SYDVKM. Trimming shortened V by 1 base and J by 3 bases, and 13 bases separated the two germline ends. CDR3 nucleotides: TGTGCCAGCAGTTTATCAGGGCTTGGTCGCTACGAGCAGTACTTC. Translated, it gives CASSLSGLGRYEQYF.

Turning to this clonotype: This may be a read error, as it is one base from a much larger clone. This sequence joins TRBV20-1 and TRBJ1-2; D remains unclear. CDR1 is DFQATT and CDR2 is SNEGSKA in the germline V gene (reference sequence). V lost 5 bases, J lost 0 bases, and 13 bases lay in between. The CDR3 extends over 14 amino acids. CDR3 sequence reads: CSAGDRRTNYGYTF. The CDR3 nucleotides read TGCAGTGCTGGCGATCGCAGGACTAACTATGGCTACACCTTC.

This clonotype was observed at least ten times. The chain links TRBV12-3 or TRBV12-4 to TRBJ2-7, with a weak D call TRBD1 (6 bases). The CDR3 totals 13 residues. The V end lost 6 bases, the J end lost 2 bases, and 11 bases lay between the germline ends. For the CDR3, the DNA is TGTGCCAGCAGCCCGGACAGCACCTACGAGCAGTACTTC. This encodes CASSPDSTYEQYF.

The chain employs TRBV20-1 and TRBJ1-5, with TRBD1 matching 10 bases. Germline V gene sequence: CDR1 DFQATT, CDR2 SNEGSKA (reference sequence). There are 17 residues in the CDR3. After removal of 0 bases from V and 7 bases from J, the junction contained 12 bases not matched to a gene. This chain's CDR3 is CSARDEGGTGVGQPQHF. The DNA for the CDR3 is TGCAGTGCTAGAGATGAGGGGGGGACAGGGGTTGGGCAGCCCCAGCATTTT.

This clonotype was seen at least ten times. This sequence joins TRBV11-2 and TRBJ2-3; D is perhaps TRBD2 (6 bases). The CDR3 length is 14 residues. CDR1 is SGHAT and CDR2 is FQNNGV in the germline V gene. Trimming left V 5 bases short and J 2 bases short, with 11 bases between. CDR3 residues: CASSPGLNTDTQYF. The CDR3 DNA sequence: TGTGCCAGCAGCCCGGGACTTAACACAGATACGCAGTATTTT. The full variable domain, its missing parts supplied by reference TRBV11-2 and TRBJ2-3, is EAGVAQSPRYKIIEKRQSVAFWCNPISGHATLYWYQQILGQGPKLLIQFQNNGVVDDSQLPKDRFSAERLKGVDSTLKIQPAKLEDSAVYLCASSPGLNTDTQYFGPGTRLTVL.

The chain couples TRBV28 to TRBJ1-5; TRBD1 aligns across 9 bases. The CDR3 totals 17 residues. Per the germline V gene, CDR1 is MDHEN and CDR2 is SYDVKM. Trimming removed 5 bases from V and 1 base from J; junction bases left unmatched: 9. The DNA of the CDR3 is TGTGCCAGCAGTAGGGGGACAGGGTTAGTGAGCAATCAGCCCCAGCATTTT. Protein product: CASSRGTGLVSNQPQHF. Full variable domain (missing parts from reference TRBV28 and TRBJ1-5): DVKVTQSSRYLVKRTGEKVFLECVQDMDHENMFWYRQDPGLGLRLIYFSYDVKMKEKGDIPEGYSVSREKKERFSLILESASTNQTSMYLCASSRGTGLVSNQPQHFGDGTRLSIL.

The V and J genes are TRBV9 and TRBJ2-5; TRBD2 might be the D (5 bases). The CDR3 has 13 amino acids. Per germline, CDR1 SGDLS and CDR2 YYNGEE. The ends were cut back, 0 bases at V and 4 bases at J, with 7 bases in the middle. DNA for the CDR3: TGTGCCAGCAGCGTAGATGCGGGAGAGACCCAGTACTTC. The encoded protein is CASSVDAGETQYF.

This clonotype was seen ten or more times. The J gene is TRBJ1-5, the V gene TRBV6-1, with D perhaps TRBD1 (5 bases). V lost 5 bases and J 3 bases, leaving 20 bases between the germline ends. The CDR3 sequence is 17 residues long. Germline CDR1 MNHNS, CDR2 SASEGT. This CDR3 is CASSPTAGRGANQPQHF. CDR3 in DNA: TGTGCCAGCAGTCCTACGGCAGGGAGAGGGGCCAATCAGCCCCAGCATTTT.

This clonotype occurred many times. DNA for the CDR3: TGTGCCAGCGGTTTACGGAATAGTGAGCAGTTCTTC. Protein product: CASGLRNSEQFF. The rearrangement links TRBV7-2 to TRBJ2-1; D is unresolved. This CDR3 region has 12 residues. Germline assignment: CDR1 SGHTA and CDR2 FQGNSA. V was clipped by 8 bases and J by 9 bases, with 14 bases between them.

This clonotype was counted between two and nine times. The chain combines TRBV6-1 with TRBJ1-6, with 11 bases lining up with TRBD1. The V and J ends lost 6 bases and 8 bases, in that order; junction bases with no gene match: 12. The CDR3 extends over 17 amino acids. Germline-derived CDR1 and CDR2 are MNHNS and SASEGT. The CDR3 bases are TGTGCCAGCAGGGAACGGACAGGGGGCGTAAAGTATTCACCCCTCCACTTT. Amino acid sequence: CASRERTGGVKYSPLHF.

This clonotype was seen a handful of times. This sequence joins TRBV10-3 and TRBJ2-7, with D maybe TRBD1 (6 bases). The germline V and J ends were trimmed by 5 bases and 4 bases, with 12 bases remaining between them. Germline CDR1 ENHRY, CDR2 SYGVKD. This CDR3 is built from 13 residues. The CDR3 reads CAISSDRRYEQYF. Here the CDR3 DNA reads TGTGCCATCAGTTCGGACAGAAGATACGAGCAGTACTTC.

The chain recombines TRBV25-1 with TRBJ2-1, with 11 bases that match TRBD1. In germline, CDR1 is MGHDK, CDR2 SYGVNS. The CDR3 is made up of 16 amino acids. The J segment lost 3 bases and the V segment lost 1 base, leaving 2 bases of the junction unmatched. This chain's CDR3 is CASSEWGTGGYNEQFF. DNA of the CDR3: TGTGCCAGCAGTGAATGGGGGACAGGGGGCTACAATGAGCAGTTCTTC.